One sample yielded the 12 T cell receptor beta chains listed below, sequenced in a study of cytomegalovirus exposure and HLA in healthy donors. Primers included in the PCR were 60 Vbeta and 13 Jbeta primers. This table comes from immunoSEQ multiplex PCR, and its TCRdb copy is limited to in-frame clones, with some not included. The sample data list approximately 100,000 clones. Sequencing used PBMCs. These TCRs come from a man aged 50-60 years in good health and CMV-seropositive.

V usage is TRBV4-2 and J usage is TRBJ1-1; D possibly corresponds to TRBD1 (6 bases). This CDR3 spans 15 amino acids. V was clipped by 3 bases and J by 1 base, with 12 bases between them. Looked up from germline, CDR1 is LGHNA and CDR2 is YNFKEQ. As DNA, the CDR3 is TGTGCCAGCAGCCATATCATAGGGGGGAACACTGAAGCTTTCTTT. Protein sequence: CASSHIIGGNTEAFF.

CDR3 DNA: TGTGCCAGCAGCTCGGGACAGGGCGGCAGGCCCCAGCATTTT. This codes for CASSSGQGGRPQHF. The chain uses TRBV7-6 and TRBJ1-5, with TRBD1 matching 9 bases. Germline CDR1 reads SGHVS; CDR2 reads FNYEAQ. This CDR3 contains 14 residues. Trimming cost V 4 bases and J 9 bases; bases outside gene matches: 7.

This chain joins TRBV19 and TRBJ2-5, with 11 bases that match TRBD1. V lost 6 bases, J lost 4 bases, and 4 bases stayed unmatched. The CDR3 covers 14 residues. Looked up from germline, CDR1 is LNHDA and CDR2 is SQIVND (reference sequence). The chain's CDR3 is CASRTGTGGETQYF. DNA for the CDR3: TGTGCCAGTAGGACCGGGACAGGGGGAGAGACCCAGTACTTC.

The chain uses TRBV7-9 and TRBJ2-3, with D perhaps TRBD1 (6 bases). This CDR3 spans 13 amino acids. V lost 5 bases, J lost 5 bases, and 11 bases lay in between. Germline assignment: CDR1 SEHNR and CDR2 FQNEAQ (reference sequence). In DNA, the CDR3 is TGTGCCAGCAGCCGTGGACAGCGAGATACGCAGTATTTT. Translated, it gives CASSRGQRDTQYF.

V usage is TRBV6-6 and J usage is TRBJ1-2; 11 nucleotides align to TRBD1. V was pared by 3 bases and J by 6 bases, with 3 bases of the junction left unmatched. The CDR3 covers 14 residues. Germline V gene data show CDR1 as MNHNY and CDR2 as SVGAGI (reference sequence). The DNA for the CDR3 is TGTGCCAGCAGTTATTTGGGACAGGGGGATGGCTACACCTTC. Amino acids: CASSYLGQGDGYTF.

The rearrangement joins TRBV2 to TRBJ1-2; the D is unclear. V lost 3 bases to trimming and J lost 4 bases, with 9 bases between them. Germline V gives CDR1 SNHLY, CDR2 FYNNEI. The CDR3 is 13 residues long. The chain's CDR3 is CASSDSLVYGYTF. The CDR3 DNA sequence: TGTGCCAGCAGTGACTCCTTAGTCTATGGCTACACCTTC.

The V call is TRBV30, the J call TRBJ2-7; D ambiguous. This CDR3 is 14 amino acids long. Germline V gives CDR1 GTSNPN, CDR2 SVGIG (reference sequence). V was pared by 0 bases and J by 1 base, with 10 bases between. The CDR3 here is CAWSVLFRSYEQYF. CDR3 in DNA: TGTGCCTGGAGTGTACTCTTTAGATCCTACGAGCAGTACTTC.

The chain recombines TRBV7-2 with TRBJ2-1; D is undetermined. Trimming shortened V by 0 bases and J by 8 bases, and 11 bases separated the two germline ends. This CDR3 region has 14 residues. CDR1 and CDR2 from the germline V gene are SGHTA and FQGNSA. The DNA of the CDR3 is TGTGCCAGCAGCTTAGCTTCGACATCCGATGAGCAGTTCTTC. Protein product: CASSLASTSDEQFF.

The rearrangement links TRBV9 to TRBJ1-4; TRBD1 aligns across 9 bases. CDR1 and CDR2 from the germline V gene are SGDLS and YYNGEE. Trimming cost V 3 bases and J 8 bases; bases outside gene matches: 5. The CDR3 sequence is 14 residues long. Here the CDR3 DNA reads TGTGCCAGCAGCGGAAGACAGGGGGACGAAAAACTGTTTTTT. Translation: CASSGRQGDEKLFF.

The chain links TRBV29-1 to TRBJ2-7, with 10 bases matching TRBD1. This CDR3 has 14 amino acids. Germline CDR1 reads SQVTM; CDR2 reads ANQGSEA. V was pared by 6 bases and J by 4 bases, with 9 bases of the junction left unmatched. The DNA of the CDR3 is TGCAGCGTCACTCCCGGGACAGGGGCTTACGAGCAGTACTTC. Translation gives CSVTPGTGAYEQYF.

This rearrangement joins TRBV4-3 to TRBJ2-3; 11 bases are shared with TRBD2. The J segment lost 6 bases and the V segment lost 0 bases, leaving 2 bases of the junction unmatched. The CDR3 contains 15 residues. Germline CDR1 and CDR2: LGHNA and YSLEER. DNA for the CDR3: TGCGCCAGCAGCCAAGAGGGACTAGCGGTGGATACGCAGTATTTT. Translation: CASSQEGLAVDTQYF.

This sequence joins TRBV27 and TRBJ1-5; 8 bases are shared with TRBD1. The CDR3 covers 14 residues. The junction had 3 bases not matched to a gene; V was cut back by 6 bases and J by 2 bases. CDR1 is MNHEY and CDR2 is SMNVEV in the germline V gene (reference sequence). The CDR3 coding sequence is TGTGCCAGCAGCCCGGACAGGGGCAATCAGCCCCAGCATTTT. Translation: CASSPDRGNQPQHF.